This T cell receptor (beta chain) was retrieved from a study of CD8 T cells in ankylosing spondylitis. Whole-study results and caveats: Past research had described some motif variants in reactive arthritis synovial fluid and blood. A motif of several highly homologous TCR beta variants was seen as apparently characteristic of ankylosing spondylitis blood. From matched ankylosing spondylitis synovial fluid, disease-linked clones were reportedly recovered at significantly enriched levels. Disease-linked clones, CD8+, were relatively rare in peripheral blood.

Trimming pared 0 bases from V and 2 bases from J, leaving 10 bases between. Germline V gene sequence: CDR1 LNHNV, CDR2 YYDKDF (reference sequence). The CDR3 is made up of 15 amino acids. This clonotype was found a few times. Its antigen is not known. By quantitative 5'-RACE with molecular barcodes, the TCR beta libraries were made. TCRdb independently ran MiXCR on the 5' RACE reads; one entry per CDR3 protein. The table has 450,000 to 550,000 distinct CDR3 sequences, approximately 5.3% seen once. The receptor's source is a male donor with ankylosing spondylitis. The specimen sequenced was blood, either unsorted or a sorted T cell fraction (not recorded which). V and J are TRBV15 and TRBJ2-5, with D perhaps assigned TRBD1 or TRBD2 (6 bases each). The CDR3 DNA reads TGTGCCACCAGCAGAGATAGGGGGACTCAAGAGACCCAGTACTTC. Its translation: CATSRDRGTQETQYF.